A single T cell receptor (beta chain) is shown here with its context. Within the sample, other DNA sequences also encode this same CDR3. The method was immunoSEQ multiplex PCR; TCRdb's version includes in-frame clones alone and lacks a portion of them. The data contain roughly 130,000 clones, roughly 84% of them singletons. The sample belongs to a study of blood T cell repertoires in COVID-19. CDR1 and CDR2 from the germline V gene are SGHRS and YFSETQ. Unmatched junction bases numbered 3, after V lost 1 base and J lost 1 base. This CDR3 has 16 amino acids. The sequence came from a woman in her twenties or thirties who had recovered from COVID-19. The chain carries TRBV5-1 and TRBJ2-3; 10 bases map to TRBD1. The sequencing sample was made of peripheral blood. CDR3 amino acids: CASSLTGTGGTDTQYF. In nucleotides, the CDR3 is TGCGCCAGCAGCTTGACCGGGACAGGGGGCACAGATACGCAGTATTTT.